This T cell receptor (beta chain) was profiled in a study of blood T cell repertoires in COVID-19. Study details: Acute-phase and convalescent COVID-19 samples originated in the United States, Italy and Spain. Nucleic acid was either cDNA or gDNA, and it came from T cells, B-cell-depleted T cells, or PBMCs.

Original methodology: Amplification of reference gene primers was used by the study to estimate nucleated cell counts. Sequenced by immunoSEQ multiplex PCR; TCRdb stores in-frame clones only, minus some. The DNA gave D and trimming, while V, J and clone size come from that table. The sample includes 57,000 or so clones, approximately 80% of them seen just once. Germline-derived CDR1 and CDR2 are ENHRY and SYGVKD. V was pared by 10 bases and J by 1 base, with 8 bases of the junction left unmatched. CDR3 size: 14 residues. The material sequenced was peripheral blood. The V gene is TRBV10-3, the J gene TRBJ2-3; 7 nucleotides align to TRBD2. This receptor was taken from a woman of 80 years or more with active or convalescent COVID-19. The CDR3 bases are TGTGCCACCGCTGGCAGCGGGGGCACAGATACGCAGTATTTT. Protein: CATAGSGGTDTQYF.